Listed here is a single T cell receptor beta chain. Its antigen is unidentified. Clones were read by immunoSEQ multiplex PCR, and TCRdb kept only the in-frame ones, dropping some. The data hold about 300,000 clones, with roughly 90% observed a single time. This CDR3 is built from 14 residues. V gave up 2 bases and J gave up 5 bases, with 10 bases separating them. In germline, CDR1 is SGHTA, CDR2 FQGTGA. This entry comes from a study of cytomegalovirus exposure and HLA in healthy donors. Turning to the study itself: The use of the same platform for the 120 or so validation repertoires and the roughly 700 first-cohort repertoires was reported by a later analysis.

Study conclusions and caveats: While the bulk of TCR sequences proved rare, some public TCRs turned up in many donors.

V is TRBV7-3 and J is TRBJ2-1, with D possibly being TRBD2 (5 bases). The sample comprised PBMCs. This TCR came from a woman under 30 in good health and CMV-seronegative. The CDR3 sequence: CASSLAGQHNEQFF. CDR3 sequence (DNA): TGTGCCAGCAGCTTAGCGGGTCAGCACAATGAGCAGTTCTTC.